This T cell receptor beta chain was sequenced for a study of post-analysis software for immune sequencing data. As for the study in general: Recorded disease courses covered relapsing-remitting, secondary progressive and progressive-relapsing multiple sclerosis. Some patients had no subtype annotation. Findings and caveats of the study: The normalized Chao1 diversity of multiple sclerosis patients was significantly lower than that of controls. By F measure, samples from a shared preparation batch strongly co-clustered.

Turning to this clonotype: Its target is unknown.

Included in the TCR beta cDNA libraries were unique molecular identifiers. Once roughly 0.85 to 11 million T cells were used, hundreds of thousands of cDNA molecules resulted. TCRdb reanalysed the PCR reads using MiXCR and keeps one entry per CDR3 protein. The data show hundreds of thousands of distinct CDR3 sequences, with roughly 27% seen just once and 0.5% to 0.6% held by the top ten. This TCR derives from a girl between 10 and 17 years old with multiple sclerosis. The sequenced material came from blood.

The CDR3 sequence is CSEKRLGINRPQHF. CDR3 in DNA: TGCAGTGAGAAGCGATTAGGGATTAATAGGCCCCAGCATTTT. This chain uses TRBV20-1 with TRBJ1-5, with no clear D. Germline V gives CDR1 DFQATT, CDR2 SNEGSKA (reference sequence). Trimming took 7 bases from V and 9 from J, leaving 22 bases between them. The CDR3 runs 14 residues.